The 25 T cell receptor beta chains below come from one sample, sequenced in a study of blood T cell repertoires in COVID-19. Produced via immunoSEQ multiplex PCR; TCRdb's table is partial and in-frame only. The data contain approximately 150,000 clones, about 80% of them singletons. Sequencing was carried out using peripheral blood. These receptors originate from a woman in her sixties or seventies with acute or convalescent COVID-19.

This clone was observed a handful of times. The chain has TRBV18 and TRBJ2-3, with 7 bases that match TRBD1. CDR3 length: 15 amino acids. Germline V CDR1 and CDR2: KGHSH, LQKENI. With 6 bases clipped from V and 3 bases from J, the junction kept 9 bases outside the gene matches. In DNA, the CDR3 is TGTGCCAGCTCGCGTACAGGGGAAGGTACAGATACGCAGTATTTT. It is translated as CASSRTGEGTDTQYF. Full variable domain (missing parts from reference TRBV18 and TRBJ2-3): NAGVMQNPRHLVRRRGQEARLRCSPMKGHSHVYWYRQLPEEGLKFMVYLQKENIIDESGMPKERFSAEFPKEGPSILRIQQVVRGDSAAYFCASSRTGEGTDTQYFGPGTRLTVL.

V and J are TRBV30 and TRBJ1-5; D is perhaps TRBD1 (6 bases). The CDR3 extends over 16 amino acids. The V gene lost 4 bases and the J gene lost 3 bases, with 19 bases spanning the gap. Germline lookup yields CDR1 GTSNPN and CDR2 SVGIG (reference sequence). The DNA for the CDR3 is TGTGCCTGGATTCGGATTGAGGACAGCGTCAATCAGCCCCAGCATTTT. It encodes CAWIRIEDSVNQPQHF. Based on the CDR3 plus reference TRBV30 and TRBJ1-5, the full variable domain is SQTIHQWPATLVQPVGSPLSLECTVEGTSNPNLYWYRQAAGRGLQLLFYSVGIGQISSEVPQNLSASRPQDRQFILSSKKLLLSDSGFYLCAWIRIEDSVNQPQHFGDGTRLSIL.

In its sample, this clone was seen once. The chain recombines TRBV7-2 with TRBJ2-3; the match to TRBD2 covers 13 bases. From germline, CDR1 is SGHTA and CDR2 FQGNSA. V was clipped by 5 bases and J by 5 bases; unmatched bases: 7. The CDR3 has 16 amino acids. CDR3 nucleotide sequence: TGTGCCAGCAGCCCGAGGGGACTAGCGGGATTAGATACGCAGTATTTT. Amino acids: CASSPRGLAGLDTQYF. The variable domain in full, completed from reference TRBV7-2 and TRBJ2-3, reads GAGVSQSPSNKVTEKGKDVELRCDPISGHTALYWYRQSLGQGLEFLIYFQGNSAPDKSGLPSDRFSAERTGGSVSTLTIQRTQQEDSAVYLCASSPRGLAGLDTQYFGPGTRLTVL.

The chain is built from TRBV24-1 and TRBJ1-5; 10 bases are a match to TRBD1. The CDR3 is 18 residues long. The trim removed 3 bases at V and 4 bases at J, leaving 11 bases unmatched. Germline V gene sequence: CDR1 KGHDR, CDR2 SFDVKD. CDR3 residues: CATSDQPDLDRGNQPQHF. The CDR3 DNA reads as TGTGCCACCAGTGATCAGCCGGACTTGGACAGGGGGAATCAGCCCCAGCATTTT.

The gene calls are TRBV28 and TRBJ1-2, with 9 bases fitting TRBD1. Trimming at V came to 1 base and at J to 4 bases, leaving 4 bases not matched to a gene. Germline V gene data show CDR1 as MDHEN and CDR2 as SYDVKM. The CDR3 runs to 15 residues. This CDR3 is CASSLSGTGIYGYTF. In nucleotides, the CDR3 is TGTGCCAGCAGTTTATCTGGGACAGGGATCTATGGCTACACCTTC.

The chain carries TRBV5-1 and TRBJ1-1, with TRBD1 matching over 7 bases. Germline CDR1 and CDR2: SGHRS and YFSETQ. The CDR3 covers 13 residues. V lost 3 bases to trimming and J lost 3 bases; unmatched junction nucleotides: 2. CDR3 residues: CASSSDRDTEAFF. CDR3 sequence (DNA): TGCGCCAGCAGCTCCGACAGGGACACTGAAGCTTTCTTT.

CDR3 sequence (DNA): TGTGCCAGCAGTTACTTTGGCGGGTCTTCGGAGCAGTACTTC. Its translation: CASSYFGGSSEQYF. The gene calls are TRBV6-2 or TRBV6-3 and TRBJ2-7; maybe TRBD2 (5 bases). Germline V gene lookup returns CDR1 MNHEY and CDR2 SVGEGT. CDR3 length: 14 amino acids. The germline V and J ends were trimmed by 1 base and 7 bases, with 14 bases remaining between them.

The gene calls are TRBV5-5 and TRBJ1-3; TRBD1 aligns across 7 bases. The V gene end was trimmed by 1 base and the J gene end by 4 bases; junction bases not matched to a gene: 8. This CDR3 contains 16 residues. The V gene's germline CDR1 is SGHKS and CDR2 YYEKEE (reference sequence). This CDR3 reads CASSLNRGSWGNTIYF. CDR3 nucleotide sequence: TGTGCCAGCAGCTTGAACAGGGGATCGTGGGGAAACACCATATATTTT.

The chain joins TRBV5-1 to TRBJ2-6, with 7 positions matching TRBD1. After removal of 4 bases from V and 0 bases from J, the junction contained 4 bases not matched to a gene. This CDR3 spans 16 amino acids. Germline-derived CDR1 and CDR2 are SGHRS and YFSETQ. The CDR3 reads CASSPGQASGANVLTF. Here the CDR3 DNA reads TGCGCCAGCAGCCCAGGACAGGCCTCTGGGGCCAACGTCCTGACTTTC. Filled out from reference TRBV5-1 and TRBJ2-6, the complete variable domain reads KAGVTQTPRYLIKTRGQQVTLSCSPISGHRSVSWYQQTPGQGLQFLFEYFSETQRNKGNFPGRFSGRQFSNSRSEMNVSTLELGDSALYLCASSPGQASGANVLTFGAGSRLTVL.

This clone was counted a few times. The chain has TRBV11-2 and TRBJ1-1, with D possibly TRBD1 on 5 matching bases. Germline CDR1 and CDR2: SGHAT and FQNNGV. Trimming shortened V by 5 bases and J by 4 bases, and 8 bases separated the two germline ends. This CDR3 has 12 amino acids. CDR3 sequence: CASSQGVTEAFF. The CDR3 coding sequence is TGTGCCAGCAGCCAAGGGGTCACTGAAGCTTTCTTT.

This chain joins TRBV18 and TRBJ2-7; 15 bases are a match to TRBD2. Per the germline V gene, CDR1 is KGHSH and CDR2 is LQKENI. The CDR3 contains 16 residues. The trim removed 2 bases at V and 5 bases at J, leaving 4 bases unmatched. DNA for the CDR3: TGTGCCAGCTCACCAAGGACTAGCGGGGGGGCGCACGAGCAGTACTTC. The encoded protein is CASSPRTSGGAHEQYF.

This clone was counted once. This chain connects TRBV27 to TRBJ1-2; D is possibly TRBD1 (6 bases). The CDR3 sequence is 14 residues long. From germline, CDR1 is MNHEY and CDR2 SMNVEV (reference sequence). V was pared by 3 bases and J by 5 bases, with 13 bases between. The CDR3 DNA sequence: TGTGCCAGCAGTTTTAGGGCAGGGGAATATGGCTACACCTTC. Translating gives CASSFRAGEYGYTF.

The chain couples TRBV27 to TRBJ2-7; 14 bases agree with TRBD2. J gave up 2 bases and V 3 bases, and 3 bases lay outside the gene matches. The CDR3 consists of 16 residues. CDR1 MNHEY and CDR2 SMNVEV come from the germline V gene (reference sequence). The CDR3 DNA reads as TGTGCCAGCAGTTTGGTGACTAGCGGGGGGGCCTACGAGCAGTACTTC. This gives the protein CASSLVTSGGAYEQYF.

The chain is built from TRBV28 and TRBJ2-4, with D perhaps TRBD1 (6 bases). Germline V gene sequence: CDR1 MDHEN, CDR2 SYDVKM. Trimming left V 5 bases short and J 15 bases short, with 17 bases between. This CDR3 region has 12 residues. This CDR3 is CASSPGTPNLYF. The CDR3 region has the DNA TGTGCCAGCAGTCCCGGGACACCCAACCTGTACTTC.

V usage is TRBV5-6 and J usage is TRBJ2-1; 8 bases are shared with TRBD1. This CDR3 region has 15 residues. Germline CDR1 SGHDT, CDR2 YYEEEE. V dropped 4 bases and J dropped 7; count of bases not matched to a gene: 10. The CDR3 spells CASSAERTGWNEQFF. For the CDR3, the DNA is TGTGCCAGCAGCGCGGAAAGGACAGGGTGGAATGAGCAGTTCTTC.

This chain connects TRBV27 to TRBJ2-7; 10 bases match TRBD2. Losses at the gene ends were 6 bases for V and 4 bases for J; bases not matched to a gene: 9. The CDR3 runs 15 residues. Germline V gives CDR1 MNHEY, CDR2 SMNVEV (reference sequence). The CDR3 loop is CASRSQGLARYEQYF. In DNA form, the CDR3 reads TGTGCCAGCAGAAGTCAGGGACTAGCGCGTTACGAGCAGTACTTC.

V gene TRBV5-1 combines with J gene TRBJ2-1; TRBD1 agrees at 12 bases. V trimming: 4 bases; J trimming: 9 bases; junction bases outside the gene matches: 5. The CDR3 has 14 amino acids. Germline CDR1 SGHRS, CDR2 YFSETQ. CDR3: CASSRGTGGTEQFF. CDR3 nucleotides: TGCGCCAGCAGCAGGGGGACAGGGGGCACTGAGCAGTTCTTC.

The J gene is TRBJ1-4, the V gene TRBV18; 9 nucleotides agree with TRBD1. Germline lookup yields CDR1 KGHSH and CDR2 LQKENI. The CDR3 contains 15 residues. V shed 3 bases, J shed 5 bases, and the junction held 4 bases outside the gene matches. CDR3 protein: CASSPSGTGNEKLFF. Written as DNA, the CDR3 is TGTGCCAGCTCACCTTCTGGGACAGGGAATGAAAAACTGTTTTTT.

The chain couples TRBV14 to TRBJ2-5, with 9 bases lining up with TRBD2. Germline V gene sequence: CDR1 SGHDN, CDR2 FVKESK. V was pared by 0 bases and J by 7 bases, with 9 bases of the junction left unmatched. The CDR3 is made up of 16 amino acids. CDR3 nucleotides: TGTGCCAGCAGCCAAGATCTAGCGGGACTGCCAGGGACCCAGTACTTC. It codes for CASSQDLAGLPGTQYF.

The rearrangement joins TRBV11-3 to TRBJ1-1; no reliable D call. Germline CDR1 SGHNT, CDR2 YENEEA. The V and J ends lost 6 bases and 4 bases respectively, with 3 bases between them. The CDR3 has 10 residues. The CDR3 protein is CASSLTEAFF. The CDR3 DNA sequence: TGTGCCAGCAGTCTCACTGAAGCTTTCTTT.

The rearrangement joins TRBV30 to TRBJ2-2, with D tentatively TRBD1 (6 bases). Per the germline V gene, CDR1 is GTSNPN and CDR2 is SVGIG (reference sequence). V shed 3 bases and J shed 5 bases, with 10 bases lying between them. This CDR3 is 13 amino acids long. The CDR3 DNA follows: TGTGCCTGGAGAGGACAGAGTACCGGGGAGCTGTTTTTT. It is translated as CAWRGQSTGELFF.

This chain links TRBV11-3 with TRBJ2-2, with TRBD1 matching 9 bases. The length of the CDR3 is 17 residues. The germline V gene encodes CDR1 SGHNT and CDR2 YENEEA. J was trimmed by 4 bases and V by 3 bases; bases with no gene match: 9. The CDR3 loop is CASSLSSGTGRTGELFF. The CDR3 region has the DNA TGTGCCAGCAGCTTGAGCTCGGGGACAGGGCGCACCGGGGAGCTGTTTTTT. The full variable domain, rest sourced from reference TRBV11-3 and TRBJ2-2, is EAGVVQSPRYKIIEKKQPVAFWCNPISGHNTLYWYLQNLGQGPELLIRYENEEAVDDSQLPKDRFSAERLKGVDSTLKIQPAELGDSAVYLCASSLSSGTGRTGELFFGEGSRLTVL.

The chain couples TRBV18 to TRBJ2-1; D is perhaps TRBD2 (6 bases). The ends were cut back, 3 bases at V and 1 base at J, with 10 bases in the middle. Germline CDR1 reads KGHSH; CDR2 reads LQKENI. The CDR3 length is 15 residues. In DNA, the CDR3 is TGTGCCAGCTCACCGAGGAGGGTTTCCTACAATGAGCAGTTCTTC. Translating it yields CASSPRRVSYNEQFF.

This clone was counted between two and nine times. V and J are TRBV20-1 and TRBJ2-1; possibly TRBD1 for D (5 bases). CDR1 and CDR2 from the germline V gene are DFQATT and SNEGSKA (reference sequence). V shed 2 bases and J shed 7 bases, with 6 bases lying between them. This CDR3 region has 11 residues. CDR3 sequence reads: CSARKGNEQFF. The CDR3 DNA reads as TGCAGTGCTAGAAAGGGGAATGAGCAGTTCTTC.

The CDR3 sequence is CASSESGGAATDTQYF. CDR3 nucleotides: TGTGCCAGCAGTGAATCGGGGGGAGCAGCCACAGATACGCAGTATTTT. The chain carries TRBV6-1 and TRBJ2-3; 7 nucleotides line up with TRBD2. Germline CDR1 MNHNS, CDR2 SASEGT. V dropped 2 bases and J dropped 2; count of bases not matched to a gene: 7. This CDR3 is 16 amino acids long.